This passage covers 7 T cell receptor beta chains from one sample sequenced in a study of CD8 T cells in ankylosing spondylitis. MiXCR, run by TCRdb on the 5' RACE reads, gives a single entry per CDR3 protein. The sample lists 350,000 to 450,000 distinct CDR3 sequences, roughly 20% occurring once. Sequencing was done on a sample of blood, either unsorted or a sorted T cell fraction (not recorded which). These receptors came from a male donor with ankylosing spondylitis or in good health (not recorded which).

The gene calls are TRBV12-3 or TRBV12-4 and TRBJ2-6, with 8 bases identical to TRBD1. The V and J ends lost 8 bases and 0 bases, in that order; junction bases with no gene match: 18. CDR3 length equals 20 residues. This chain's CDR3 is CASRPGDGQGPVSGANVLTF. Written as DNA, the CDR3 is TGTGCCAGCCGCCCGGGGGACGGACAGGGTCCGGTCTCTGGGGCCAACGTCCTGACTTTC.

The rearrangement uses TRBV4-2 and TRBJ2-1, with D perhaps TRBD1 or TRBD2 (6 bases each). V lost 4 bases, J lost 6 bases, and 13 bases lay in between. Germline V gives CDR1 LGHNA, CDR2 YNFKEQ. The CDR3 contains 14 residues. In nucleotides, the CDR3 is TGTGCCAGCAGCCCTCTGGGGGGCTCCAATGAGCAGTTCTTC. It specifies CASSPLGGSNEQFF.

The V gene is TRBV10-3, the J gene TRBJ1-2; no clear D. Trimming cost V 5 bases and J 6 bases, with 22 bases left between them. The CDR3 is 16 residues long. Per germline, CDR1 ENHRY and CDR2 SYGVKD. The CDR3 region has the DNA TGTGCCATCAGTTTCCAGTTGGACGTCGGGTTTGATGGCTACACCTTC. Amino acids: CAISFQLDVGFDGYTF.

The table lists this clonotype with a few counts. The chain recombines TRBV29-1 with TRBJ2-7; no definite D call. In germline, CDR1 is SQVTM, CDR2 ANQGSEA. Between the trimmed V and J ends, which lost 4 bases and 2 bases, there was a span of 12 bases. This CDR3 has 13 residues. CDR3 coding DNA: TGCAGCGTTGCTTCGTTTGATCCCTACGAGCAGTACTTC. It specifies CSVASFDPYEQYF.

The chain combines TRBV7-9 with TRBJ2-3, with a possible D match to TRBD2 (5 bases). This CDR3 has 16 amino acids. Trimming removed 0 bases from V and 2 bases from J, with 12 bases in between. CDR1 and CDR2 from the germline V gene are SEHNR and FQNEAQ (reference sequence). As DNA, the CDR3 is TGTGCCAGCAGCTTAGCGTCGGGAAACCCCACAGATACGCAGTATTTT. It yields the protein CASSLASGNPTDTQYF.

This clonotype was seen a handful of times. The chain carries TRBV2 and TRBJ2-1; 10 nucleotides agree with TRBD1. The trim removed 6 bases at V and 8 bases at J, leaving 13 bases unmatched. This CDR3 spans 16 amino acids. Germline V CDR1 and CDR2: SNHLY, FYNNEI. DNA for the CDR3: TGTGCCAGCAGGATTCCGGGACAGGGGCCATGGGATGAGCAGTTCTTC. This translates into CASRIPGQGPWDEQFF. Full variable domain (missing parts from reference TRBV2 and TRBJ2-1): EPEVTQTPSHQVTQMGQEVILRCVPISNHLYFYWYRQILGQKVEFLVSFYNNEISEKSEIFDDQFSVERPDGSNFTLKIRSTKLEDSAMYFCASRIPGQGPWDEQFFGPGTRLTVL.

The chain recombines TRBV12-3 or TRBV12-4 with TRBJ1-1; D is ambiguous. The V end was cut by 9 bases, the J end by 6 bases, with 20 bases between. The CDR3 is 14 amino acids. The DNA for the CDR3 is TGTGCCAGTAAATCGGGCACCCCCAGTGCTGAAGCTTTCTTT. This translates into CASKSGTPSAEAFF.